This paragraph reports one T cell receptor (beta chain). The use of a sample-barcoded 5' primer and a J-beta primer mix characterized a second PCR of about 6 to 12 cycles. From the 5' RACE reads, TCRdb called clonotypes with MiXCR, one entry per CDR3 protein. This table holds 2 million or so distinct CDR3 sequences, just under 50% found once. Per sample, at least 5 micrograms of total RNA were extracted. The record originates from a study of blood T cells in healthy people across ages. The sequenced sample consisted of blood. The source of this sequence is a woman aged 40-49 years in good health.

CDR3 in DNA: TGTGCCAGCAGGGAGGACAGGGCCTACAATGAGCAGTTCTTC. Its translation: CASREDRAYNEQFF. This rearrangement joins TRBV2 to TRBJ2-1; TRBD1 aligns across 8 bases. The CDR3 has 14 residues. CDR1 is SNHLY and CDR2 is FYNNEI in the germline V gene. V was clipped by 6 bases and J by 2 bases; unmatched bases: 3.